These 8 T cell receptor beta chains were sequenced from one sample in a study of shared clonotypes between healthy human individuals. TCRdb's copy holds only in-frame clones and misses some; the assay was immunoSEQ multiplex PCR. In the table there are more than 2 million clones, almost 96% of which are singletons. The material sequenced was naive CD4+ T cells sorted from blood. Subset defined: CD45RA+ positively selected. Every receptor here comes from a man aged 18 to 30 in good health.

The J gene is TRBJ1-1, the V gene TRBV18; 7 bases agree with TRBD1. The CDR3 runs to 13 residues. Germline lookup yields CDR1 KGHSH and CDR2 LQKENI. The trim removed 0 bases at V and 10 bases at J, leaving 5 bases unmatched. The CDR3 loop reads CASSPPGRGGAFF. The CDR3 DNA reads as TGTGCCAGCTCACCACCGGGCAGGGGGGGAGCTTTCTTT.

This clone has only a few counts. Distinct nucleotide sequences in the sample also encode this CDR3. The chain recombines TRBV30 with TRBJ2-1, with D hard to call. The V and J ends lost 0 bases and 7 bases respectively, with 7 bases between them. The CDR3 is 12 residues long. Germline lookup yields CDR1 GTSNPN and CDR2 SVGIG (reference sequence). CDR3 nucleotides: TGTGCCTGGAGTGTAATGGATAATGAGCAGTTCTTC. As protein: CAWSVMDNEQFF.

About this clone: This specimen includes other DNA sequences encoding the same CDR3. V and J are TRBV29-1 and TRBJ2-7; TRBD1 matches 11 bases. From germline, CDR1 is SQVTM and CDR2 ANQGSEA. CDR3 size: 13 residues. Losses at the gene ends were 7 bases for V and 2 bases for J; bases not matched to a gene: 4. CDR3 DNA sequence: TGCAGCGCTGGGACAGGGGGGACCTACGAGCAGTACTTC. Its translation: CSAGTGGTYEQYF.

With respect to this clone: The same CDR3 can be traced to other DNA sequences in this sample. The CDR3 DNA reads as TGTGCCAGCTCACTGCAGGGCAGCACAGATACGCAGTATTTT. Amino acids: CASSLQGSTDTQYF. This sequence joins TRBV18 and TRBJ2-3, with D possibly matching TRBD1 (5 bases). The germline V gene encodes CDR1 KGHSH and CDR2 LQKENI. V gave up 4 bases and J gave up 0 bases, with 8 bases separating them. The CDR3 covers 14 residues.

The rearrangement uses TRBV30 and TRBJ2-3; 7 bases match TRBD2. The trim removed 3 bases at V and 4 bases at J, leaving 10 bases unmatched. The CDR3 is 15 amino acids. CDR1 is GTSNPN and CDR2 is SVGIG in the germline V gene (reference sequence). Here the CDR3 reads CAWRRWREGSDTQYF. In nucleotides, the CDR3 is TGTGCCTGGAGAAGGTGGAGGGAGGGGTCAGATACGCAGTATTTT.

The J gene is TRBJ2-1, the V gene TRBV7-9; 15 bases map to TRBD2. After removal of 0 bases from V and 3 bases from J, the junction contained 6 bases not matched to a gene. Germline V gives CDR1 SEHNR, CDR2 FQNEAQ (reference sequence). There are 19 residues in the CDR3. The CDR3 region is CASSLALGTSGRIYNEQFF. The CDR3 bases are TGTGCCAGCAGCTTAGCGCTAGGGACTAGCGGGAGGATCTACAATGAGCAGTTCTTC.

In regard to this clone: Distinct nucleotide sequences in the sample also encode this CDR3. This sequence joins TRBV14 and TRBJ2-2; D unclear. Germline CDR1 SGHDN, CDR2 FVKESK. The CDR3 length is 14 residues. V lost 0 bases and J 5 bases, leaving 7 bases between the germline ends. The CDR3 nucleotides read TGTGCCAGCAGCCAAGATCGGCGGACCGGGGAGCTGTTTTTT. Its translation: CASSQDRRTGELFF. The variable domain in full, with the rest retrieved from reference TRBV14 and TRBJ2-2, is EAGVTQFPSHSVIEKGQTVTLRCDPISGHDNLYWYRRVMGKEIKFLLHFVKESKQDESGMPNNRFLAERTGGTYSTLKVQPAELEDSGVYFCASSQDRRTGELFFGEGSRLTVL.

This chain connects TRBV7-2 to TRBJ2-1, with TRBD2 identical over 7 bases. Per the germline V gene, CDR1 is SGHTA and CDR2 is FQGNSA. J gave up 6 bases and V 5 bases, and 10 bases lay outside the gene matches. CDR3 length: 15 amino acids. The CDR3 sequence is CASSPRLALGNEQFF. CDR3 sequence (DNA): TGTGCCAGCAGCCCGCGACTAGCTTTGGGCAATGAGCAGTTCTTC.